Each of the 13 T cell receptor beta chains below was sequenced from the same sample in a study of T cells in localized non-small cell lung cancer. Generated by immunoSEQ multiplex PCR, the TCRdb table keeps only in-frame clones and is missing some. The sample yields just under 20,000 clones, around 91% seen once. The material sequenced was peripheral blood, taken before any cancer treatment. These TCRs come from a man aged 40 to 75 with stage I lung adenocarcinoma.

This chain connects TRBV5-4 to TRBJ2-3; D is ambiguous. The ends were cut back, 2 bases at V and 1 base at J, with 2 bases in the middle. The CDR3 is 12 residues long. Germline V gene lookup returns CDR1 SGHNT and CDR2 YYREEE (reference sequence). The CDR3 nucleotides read TGTGCCAGCAGCTTACGCACAGATACGCAGTATTTT. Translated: CASSLRTDTQYF.

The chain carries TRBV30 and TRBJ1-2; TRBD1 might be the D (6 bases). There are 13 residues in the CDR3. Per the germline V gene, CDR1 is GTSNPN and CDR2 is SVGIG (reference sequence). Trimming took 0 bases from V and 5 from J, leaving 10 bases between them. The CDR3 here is CAWSVLGAYGYTF. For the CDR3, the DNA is TGTGCCTGGAGTGTACTGGGGGCGTATGGCTACACCTTC. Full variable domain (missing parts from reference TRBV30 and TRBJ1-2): SQTIHQWPATLVQPVGSPLSLECTVEGTSNPNLYWYRQAAGRGLQLLFYSVGIGQISSEVPQNLSASRPQDRQFILSSKKLLLSDSGFYLCAWSVLGAYGYTFGSGTRLTVV.

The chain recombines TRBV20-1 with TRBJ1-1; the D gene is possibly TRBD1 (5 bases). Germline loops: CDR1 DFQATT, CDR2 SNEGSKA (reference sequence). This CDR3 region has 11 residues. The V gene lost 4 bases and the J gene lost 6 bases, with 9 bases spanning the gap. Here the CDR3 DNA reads TGCAGTGCTATGTCAGGGTCTGAAGCTTTCTTT. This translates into CSAMSGSEAFF.

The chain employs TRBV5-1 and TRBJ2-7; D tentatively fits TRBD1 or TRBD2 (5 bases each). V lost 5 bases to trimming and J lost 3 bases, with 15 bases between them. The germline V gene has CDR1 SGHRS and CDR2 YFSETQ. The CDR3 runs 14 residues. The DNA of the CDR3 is TGCGCCAGCAGTCGAGGGGAAGGGGACTACGAGCAGTACTTC. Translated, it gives CASSRGEGDYEQYF.

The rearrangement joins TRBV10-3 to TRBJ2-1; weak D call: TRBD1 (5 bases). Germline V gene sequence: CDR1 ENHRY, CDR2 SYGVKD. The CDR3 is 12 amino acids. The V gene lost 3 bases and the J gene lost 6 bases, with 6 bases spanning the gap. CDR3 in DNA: TGTGCCATCAGTGAAGACAGCAATGAGCAGTTCTTC. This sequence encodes CAISEDSNEQFF.

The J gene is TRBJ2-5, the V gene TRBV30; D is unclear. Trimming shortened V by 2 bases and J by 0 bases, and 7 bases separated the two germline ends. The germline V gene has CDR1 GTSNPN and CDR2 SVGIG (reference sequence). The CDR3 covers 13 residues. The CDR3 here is CAWSSFNQETQYF. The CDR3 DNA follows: TGTGCCTGGAGTTCGTTCAACCAAGAGACCCAGTACTTC.

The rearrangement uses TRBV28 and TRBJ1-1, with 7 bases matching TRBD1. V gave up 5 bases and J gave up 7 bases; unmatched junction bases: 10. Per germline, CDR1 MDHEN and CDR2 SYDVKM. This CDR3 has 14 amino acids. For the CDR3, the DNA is TGTGCCAGCAGTGTCGCAGGGGGATTGGGTGAAGCTTTCTTT. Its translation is CASSVAGGLGEAFF.

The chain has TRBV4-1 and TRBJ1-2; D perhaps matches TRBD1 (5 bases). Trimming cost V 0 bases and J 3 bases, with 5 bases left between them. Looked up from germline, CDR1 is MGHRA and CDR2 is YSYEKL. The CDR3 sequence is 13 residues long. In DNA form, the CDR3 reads TGCGCCAGCAGCCAAGAGACAGACTATGGCTACACCTTC. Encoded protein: CASSQETDYGYTF.

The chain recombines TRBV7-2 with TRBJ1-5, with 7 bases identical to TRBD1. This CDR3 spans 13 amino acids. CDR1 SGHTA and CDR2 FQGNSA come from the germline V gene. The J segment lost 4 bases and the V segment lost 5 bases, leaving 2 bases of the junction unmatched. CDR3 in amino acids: CASSRQGNQPQHF. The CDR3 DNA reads TGTGCCAGCAGCCGACAGGGTAATCAGCCCCAGCATTTT.

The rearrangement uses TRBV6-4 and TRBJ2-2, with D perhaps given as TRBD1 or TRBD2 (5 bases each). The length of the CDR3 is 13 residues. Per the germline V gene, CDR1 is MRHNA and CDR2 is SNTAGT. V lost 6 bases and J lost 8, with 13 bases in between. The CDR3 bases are TGTGCCAGCAGCCCCGAGAGGGGAGGGGAGCTGTTTTTT. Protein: CASSPERGGELFF.

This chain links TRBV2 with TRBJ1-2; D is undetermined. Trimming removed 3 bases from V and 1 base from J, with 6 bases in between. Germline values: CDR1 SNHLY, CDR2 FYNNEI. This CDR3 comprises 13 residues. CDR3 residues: CASSEAVNYGYTF. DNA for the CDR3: TGTGCCAGCAGTGAGGCGGTTAACTATGGCTACACCTTC.

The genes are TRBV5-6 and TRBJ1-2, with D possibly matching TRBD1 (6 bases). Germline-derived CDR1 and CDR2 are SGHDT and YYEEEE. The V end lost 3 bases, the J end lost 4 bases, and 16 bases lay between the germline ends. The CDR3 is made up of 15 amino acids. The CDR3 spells CASSSWGGGSYGYTF. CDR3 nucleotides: TGTGCCAGCAGCTCTTGGGGCGGGGGCAGCTATGGCTACACCTTC.

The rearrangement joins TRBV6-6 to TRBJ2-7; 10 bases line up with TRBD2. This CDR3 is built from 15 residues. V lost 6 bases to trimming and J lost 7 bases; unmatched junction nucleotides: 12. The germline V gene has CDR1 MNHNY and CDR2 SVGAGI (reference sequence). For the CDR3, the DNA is TGTGCCAGCAGCCCACTCCTAGCGGGGGCCGGGGAGCAGTACTTC. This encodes CASSPLLAGAGEQYF.